These T cell receptor beta chains were read from a single sample in a study of OX40 agonist ivuxolimab in advanced cancers. Some clones are missing from TCRdb's copy, which holds only in-frame ones; the method was immunoSEQ multiplex PCR. The data hold about 80,000 clones, with around 85% observed a single time. The source material was CD4+ or CD8+ T cells sorted from blood, sampled in a trial of the OX40 agonist ivuxolimab. These TCRs come from an adult with an advanced solid tumor such as melanoma, head and neck, liver or kidney cancer. The CDR3 runs from the conserved cysteine through the conserved F or W. A D gene is named only where the DNA matches it firmly. Expanded clones get a size class; other rows say once, few or many, or leave the size out.

J	V	size	D	CDR3	DNA
TRBJ2-3	TRBV5-8	once	NA	CASSLAGLPDTQYF	TGTGCCAGCAGCTTGGCCGGACTCCCCGATACGCAGTATTTT
TRBJ2-7	TRBV6-6	NA	NA	CASSYQSSYEQYF	TGTGCCAGCAGTTACCAAAGCTCCTACGAGCAGTACTTC
TRBJ2-1	TRBV28	NA	NA	CASVYGGSYNEQFF	TGTGCCAGCGTTTATGGGGGGTCCTACAATGAGCAGTTCTTC
TRBJ1-1	TRBV27	NA	TRBD1	CASRPGQGVGWGTEAFF	TGTGCCAGCAGACCGGGACAGGGGGTCGGGTGGGGGACTGAAGCTTTCTTT
TRBJ2-7	TRBV7-2	NA	NA	CASSLSTGHSEQYF	TGTGCCAGCAGCCTCTCGACAGGTCACTCGGAGCAGTACTTC
TRBJ1-1	TRBV21-1	NA	NA	CASSKEKRRDEAFF	TGTGCCAGCAGCAAAGAGAAACGGAGGGATGAAGCTTTCTTT
TRBJ1-1	TRBV11-2	NA	TRBD1	CASVNQGGNTEAFF	TGTGCCAGCGTAAATCAGGGGGGAAACACTGAAGCTTTCTTT
TRBJ1-2	TRBV11-2	NA	NA	CASSFGGNYGYTF	TGTGCCAGCAGCTTTGGGGGGAACTATGGCTACACCTTC
TRBJ2-5	TRBV9	once	TRBD2	CASSPGGLAGGLETQYF	TGTGCCAGCAGCCCCGGGGGGCTAGCGGGGGGTTTGGAGACCCAGTACTTC
TRBJ1-2	TRBV6-5	NA	TRBD1	CASSSLTGGRGYGYTF	TGTGCCAGCAGTTCACTGACAGGGGGCCGGGGCTATGGCTACACCTTC
TRBJ2-4	TRBV7-7	NA	TRBD2	CASSPGGGDLQYF	TGTGCTAGCAGCCCCGGCGGGGGGGATCTTCAGTACTTC
TRBJ2-7	TRBV9	NA	TRBD1	CASSFGQGTYEQYF	TGTGCCAGCAGCTTTGGACAGGGGACCTACGAGCAGTACTTC
TRBJ2-4	TRBV4-2	once	NA	CASSQGPGASIQYF	TGTGCCAGCAGCCAGGGTCCGGGGGCCAGCATTCAGTACTTC
TRBJ2-3	TRBV28	NA	NA	CASTQGILTDTQYF	TGTGCCAGCACCCAAGGGATCCTCACAGATACGCAGTATTTT
TRBJ2-5	TRBV4-2	NA	TRBD1	CASSQGQGAVETQYF	TGTGCCAGCAGCCAGGGACAGGGGGCTGTGGAGACCCAGTACTTC
TRBJ2-3	TRBV5-1	NA	NA	CASNPLGTDTQYF	TGCGCCTCAAACCCCCTCGGCACAGATACGCAGTATTTT
TRBJ2-7	TRBV6-5	NA	NA	CASSYSIQASSYEQYF	TGTGCCAGCAGTTACTCGATACAGGCGAGCTCCTACGAGCAGTACTTC
TRBJ2-1	TRBV5-1	NA	NA	CASSSSQGGNNEQFF	TGCGCCAGCAGCTCCTCCCAGGGGGGAAACAATGAGCAGTTCTTC
TRBJ1-5	TRBV7-2	NA	TRBD1	CASSRAGGDQPQHF	TGTGCCAGCAGCAGGGCAGGGGGCGATCAGCCCCAGCATTTT
TRBJ2-3	TRBV30	NA	TRBD1	CAWSVMGQGTDTQYF	TGTGCCTGGAGTGTAATGGGACAGGGAACAGATACGCAGTATTTT
TRBJ2-2	TRBV6-5	NA	TRBD2	CASSSGLTRGGELFF	TGTGCCAGCAGCTCGGGACTAACCCGGGGCGGGGAGCTGTTTTTT
TRBJ2-5	TRBV9	NA	NA	CASSVASGHQTQYF	TGTGCCAGCAGCGTAGCTTCGGGGCATCAGACCCAGTACTTC
TRBJ1-5	TRBV6-5	once	TRBD1	CASSYGTGQGQPQHF	TGTGCCAGCAGTTACGGGACAGGCCAAGGACAGCCCCAGCATTTT
TRBJ2-6	TRBV5-1	few	NA	CASSFRGTAGANVLTF	TGCGCCAGCAGCTTTCGGGGTACGGCTGGGGCCAACGTCCTGACTTTC
TRBJ1-6	TRBV2	NA	TRBD1	CASSPWEKWGQGNNSPLHF	TGTGCCAGCAGCCCGTGGGAGAAATGGGGACAGGGGAATAATTCACCCCTCCACTTT
TRBJ2-5	TRBV28	NA	TRBD1	CASSSRDRAETQYF	TGTGCCAGCAGTTCCCGGGACAGGGCTGAGACCCAGTACTTC
TRBJ2-1	TRBV27	NA	NA	CASSFLRTSSYNEQFF	TGTGCCAGCAGTTTTCTGCGAACGAGCTCCTACAATGAGCAGTTCTTC
TRBJ1-1	TRBV5-1	once	NA	CASSRAGVGNTEAFF	TGCGCCAGCAGCCGGGCCGGGGTCGGGAACACTGAAGCTTTCTTT
TRBJ2-7	TRBV11-2	NA	TRBD1	CASSLGDRPHPFYEQYF	TGTGCCAGCAGCTTAGGGGACAGGCCACATCCATTCTACGAGCAGTACTTC
TRBJ2-2	TRBV7-6	NA	NA	CASSPVEGAGELFF	TGTGCCAGCAGCCCGGTTGAGGGAGCCGGGGAGCTGTTTTTT
TRBJ2-7	TRBV9	NA	NA	CASSPRPGFTHEQYF	TGTGCCAGCAGCCCGCGGCCGGGGTTTACCCACGAGCAGTACTTC
TRBJ1-1	TRBV19	NA	NA	CASSIPLNTEAFF	TGTGCCAGTAGTATACCCCTAAACACTGAAGCTTTCTTT
TRBJ1-1	TRBV5-4	NA	NA	CASSSRDLNTEAFF	TGTGCCAGCAGCTCCAGGGATTTGAACACTGAAGCTTTCTTT
TRBJ1-2	TRBV19	NA	NA	CAISDDGGNYGYTF	TGTGCCATCTCCGATGACGGGGGTAACTATGGCTACACCTTC
TRBJ1-4	TRBV5-1	NA	TRBD1	CASSLVGTVNEKLFF	TGCGCCAGCAGCTTGGTAGGGACAGTGAATGAAAAACTGTTTTTT
TRBJ1-5	TRBV28	NA	NA	CASSLARGSWHQPQHF	TGTGCCAGCAGTTTAGCTCGGGGGTCTTGGCATCAGCCCCAGCATTTT
TRBJ1-1	TRBV7-9	NA	NA	CASSLVPGRTEAFF	TGTGCCAGCAGCTTAGTTCCAGGGCGAACTGAAGCTTTCTTT
TRBJ2-3	TRBV5-1	NA	NA	CASSLEGGGTDTQYF	TGCGCCAGCAGCTTGGAGGGCGGGGGCACAGATACGCAGTATTTT
TRBJ2-5	TRBV19	NA	TRBD2	CASRRGGGEETQYF	TGTGCCAGTAGGCGGGGCGGGGGGGAAGAGACCCAGTACTTC
TRBJ1-6	TRBV9	NA	TRBD1	CASTRDRVDSPLHF	TGTGCCAGTACCCGAGACAGGGTAGATTCACCCCTCCACTTT
TRBJ1-6	TRBV5-1	NA	NA	CASSLVGGGRNSPLHF	TGCGCCAGCAGCTTGGTAGGGGGGGGACGTAATTCACCCCTCCACTTT
TRBJ2-3	TRBV6-1	once	TRBD2	CASRWAGADTQYF	TGTGCCAGCAGATGGGCGGGGGCAGATACGCAGTATTTT
TRBJ1-1	TRBV4-3	once	NA	CASSQDTSLGVAFF	TGCGCCAGCAGCCAGGATACATCCTTGGGAGTAGCTTTCTTT
TRBJ2-7	TRBV28	NA	TRBD2	CASSTPPGGLSPFEQYF	TGTGCCAGCAGTACCCCTCCGGGGGGGTTGAGCCCATTCGAGCAGTACTTC
TRBJ2-1	TRBV5-1	once	TRBD2	CASSSAHGGSYNEQFF	TGCGCCAGCAGCTCGGCGCACGGGGGGTCCTACAATGAGCAGTTCTTC
TRBJ2-2	TRBV7-7	NA	NA	CASSLADPFRELFF	TGTGCCAGCAGCTTAGCAGACCCATTCAGGGAGCTGTTTTTT
TRBJ1-4	TRBV21-1	NA	NA	CASSKEEGANEKLFF	TGTGCCAGCAGCAAAGAAGAGGGGGCGAATGAAAAACTGTTTTTT
TRBJ2-3	TRBV7-9	once	NA	CASSFYRGASTDTQYF	TGTGCCAGCAGCTTTTATCGGGGGGCGAGCACAGATACGCAGTATTTT
TRBJ2-7	TRBV6-5	NA	NA	CASSRDKEYEQYF	TGTGCCAGCAGTCGGGACAAGGAGTACGAGCAGTACTTC
TRBJ1-3	TRBV9	NA	NA	CASSAGVGRGTGNTIYF	TGTGCCAGCAGCGCTGGGGTAGGTAGAGGGACCGGAAACACCATATATTTT
TRBJ1-5	TRBV7-2	NA	NA	CASSLSREGQPQHF	TGTGCCAGCAGCTTGTCCAGGGAGGGACAGCCCCAGCATTTT
TRBJ1-1	TRBV29-1	few	NA	CSVYREGYTEAFF	TGCAGCGTTTATCGGGAAGGGTACACTGAAGCTTTCTTT
TRBJ2-7	TRBV10-2	once	NA	CASSESRGGTYEQYF	TGCGCCAGCAGTGAGTCACGAGGGGGAACCTACGAGCAGTACTTC
TRBJ1-1	TRBV30	NA	NA	CAWSDLNTEAFF	TGTGCCTGGAGCGACCTGAACACTGAAGCTTTCTTT
TRBJ1-1	TRBV30	few	NA	CAWSVQAEAFF	TGTGCCTGGAGTGTGCAGGCCGAAGCTTTCTTT